Included here is one TCR beta chain sequence, with context. Antigen: not known. At cycle 4 day 1, cycle 7 day 1, and baseline, blood was sampled. This specimen comes from a study of OX40 agonist ivuxolimab in advanced cancers. Study information: Partial responses were recorded for three patients, including one with hepatocellular carcinoma and two with cutaneous melanoma. The study, taken as a whole, reports: Expanded clones were, on average, more numerous in CD8+ T cells than in CD4+.

Profiling relied on immunoSEQ multiplex PCR, and the TCRdb table lists in-frame clones only, not all of them. The table includes tens of thousands of clones, roughly 83% detected once. The origin of this receptor is an adult with an advanced solid tumor such as melanoma, head and neck, liver or kidney cancer. This sample comprised CD4+ or CD8+ T cells sorted from blood, obtained in a trial of the OX40 agonist ivuxolimab.

CDR3 in DNA: TGTGCCAGCAGCTCCCTCCGGACTAATGAAAAACTGTTTTTT. Residues: CASSSLRTNEKLFF. The rearrangement links TRBV6-1 to TRBJ1-4; D remains unclear. Trimming stripped 6 bases from V and 2 bases from J, with 10 bases between. The germline CDR1 and CDR2 sequences are MNHNS and SASEGT. The CDR3 has 14 residues.